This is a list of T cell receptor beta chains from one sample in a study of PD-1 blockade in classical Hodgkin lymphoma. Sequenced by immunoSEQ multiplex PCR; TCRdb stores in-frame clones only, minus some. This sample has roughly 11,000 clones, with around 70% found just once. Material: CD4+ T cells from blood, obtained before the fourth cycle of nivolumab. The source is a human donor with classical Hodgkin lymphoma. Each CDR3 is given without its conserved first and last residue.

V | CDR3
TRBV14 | ASSPPDQFSTDTQY
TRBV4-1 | ASSLQTRTSGAGDTYEQY
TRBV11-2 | ASSPSGRAGTGELF
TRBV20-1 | AGGVYNEQF
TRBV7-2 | ASSPGGAGDYEQY
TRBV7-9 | ASSLVPRAQETQY
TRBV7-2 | ASSLGASIGTQY
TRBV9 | ASSVHRDTGELF
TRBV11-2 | ASSLGRTVGEQY
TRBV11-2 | ASSPGGSNEKLF
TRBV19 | ASSIDQRSSYNSPLH
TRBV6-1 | ASSEAGRWRGGTLGNEQF
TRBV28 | ASSPLGGDYEQY
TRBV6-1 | ASSPDRASNQPQH
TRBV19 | ASSPSGRMNTEAF
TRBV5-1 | ASRGTEYNEQF
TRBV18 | ASSPPSSGIGNEQF
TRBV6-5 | ASSRWQDYEQY
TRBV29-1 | SVAKDGNPNEKLF
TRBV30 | AWSGAMGDNQPQH
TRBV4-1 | ASSQGPLSPGTGGAAKNIQY
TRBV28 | ASSLDGGPVEKLF
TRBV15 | ATSRVTSGSHEQF
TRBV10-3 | AIAVQENTEAF
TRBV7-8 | ASSRREGSYNEQF
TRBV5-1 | ASSLYNQETQY
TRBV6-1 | ASRSSDKNIQY
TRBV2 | ASDRRTSTEAF
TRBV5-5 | ASSSGLSGNEQF
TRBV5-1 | ASSRDRGQSEQY
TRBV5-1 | ASSYGQGAGYGYT
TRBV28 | ASSFWEIKGNQPQH
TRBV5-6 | ASSTGGSQY
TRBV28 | AIKGRNSGANVLT
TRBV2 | ASGIGLALHNEQF
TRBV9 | ASSVDGDYGYT
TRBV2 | ASSENRGEAGELF
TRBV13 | ASSRSLNEKLF
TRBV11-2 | ASSLIQGAGNEQF
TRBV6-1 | ASSAGTPEETQY
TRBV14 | ASKFSGNTIY
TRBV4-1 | ASSQLHPYNEQF
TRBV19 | ASVGQPRNQPQH
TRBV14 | ASSQVAGVNEQF
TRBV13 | ASSSTSGSTDTQY
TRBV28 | ASRSQGVGEQF
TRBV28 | ASSLYRGNSPLH
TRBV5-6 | ASSFQGAGDEKLF
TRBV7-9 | ASSPQSGTPYGYT
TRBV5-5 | ASSPGQGGSGANVLT